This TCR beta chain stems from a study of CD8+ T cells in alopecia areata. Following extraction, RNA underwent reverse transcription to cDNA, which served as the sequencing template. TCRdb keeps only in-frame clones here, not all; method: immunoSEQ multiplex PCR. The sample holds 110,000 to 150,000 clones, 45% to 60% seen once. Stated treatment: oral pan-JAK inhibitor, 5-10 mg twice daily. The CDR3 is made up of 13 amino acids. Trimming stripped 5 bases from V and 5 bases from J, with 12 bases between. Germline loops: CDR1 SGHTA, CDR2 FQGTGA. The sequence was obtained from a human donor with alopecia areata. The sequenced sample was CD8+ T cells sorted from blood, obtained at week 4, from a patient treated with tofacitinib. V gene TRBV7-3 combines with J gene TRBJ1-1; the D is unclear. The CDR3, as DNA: TGTGCCAGCAGCATGGAGATGCGAACTGAAGCTTTCTTT. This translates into CASSMEMRTEAFF.